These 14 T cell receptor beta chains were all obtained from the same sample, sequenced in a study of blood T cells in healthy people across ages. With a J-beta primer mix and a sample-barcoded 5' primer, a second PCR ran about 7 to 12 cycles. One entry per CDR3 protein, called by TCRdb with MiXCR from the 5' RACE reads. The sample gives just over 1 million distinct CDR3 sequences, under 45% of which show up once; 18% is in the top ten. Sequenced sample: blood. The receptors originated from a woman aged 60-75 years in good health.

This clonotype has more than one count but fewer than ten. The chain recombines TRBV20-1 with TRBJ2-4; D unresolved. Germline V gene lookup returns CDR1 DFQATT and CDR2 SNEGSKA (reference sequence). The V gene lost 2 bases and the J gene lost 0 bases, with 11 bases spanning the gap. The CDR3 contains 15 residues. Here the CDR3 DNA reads TGCAGTGCTAGATATGGCTATTTAGCCAAAAACATTCAGTACTTC. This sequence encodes CSARYGYLAKNIQYF.

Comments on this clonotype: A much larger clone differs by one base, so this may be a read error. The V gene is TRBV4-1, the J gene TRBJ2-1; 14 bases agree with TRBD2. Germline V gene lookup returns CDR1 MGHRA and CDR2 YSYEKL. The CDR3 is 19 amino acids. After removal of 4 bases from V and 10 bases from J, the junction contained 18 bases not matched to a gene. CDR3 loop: CASSPTGTSGSGFIKEQFF. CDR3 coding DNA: TGCGCCAGCAGCCCAACCGGGACTAGCGGGAGCGGATTTATCAAGGAGCAGTTCTTC.

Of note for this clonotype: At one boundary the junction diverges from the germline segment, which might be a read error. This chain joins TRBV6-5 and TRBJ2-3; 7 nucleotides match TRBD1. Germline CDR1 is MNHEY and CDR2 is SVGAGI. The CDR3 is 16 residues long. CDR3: CTSSLSGTDITDTQYF. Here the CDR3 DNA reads TGTACCAGCAGCCTCTCCGGGACAGATATCACAGATACGCAGTATTTT.

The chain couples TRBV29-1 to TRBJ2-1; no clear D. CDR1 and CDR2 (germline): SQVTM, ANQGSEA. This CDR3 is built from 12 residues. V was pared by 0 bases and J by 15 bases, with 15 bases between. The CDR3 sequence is CSVEDRTNRRFF. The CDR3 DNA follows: TGCAGCGTTGAAGATCGGACCAACCGGCGGTTCTTC.

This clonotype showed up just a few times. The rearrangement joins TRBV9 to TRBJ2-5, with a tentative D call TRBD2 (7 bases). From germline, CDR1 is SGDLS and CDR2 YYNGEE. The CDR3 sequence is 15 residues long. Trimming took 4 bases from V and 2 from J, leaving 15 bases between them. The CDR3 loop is CASSRGGLPQETQYF. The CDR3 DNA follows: TGTGCCAGCAGCCGAGGGGGACTACCGCAAGAGACCCAGTACTTC.

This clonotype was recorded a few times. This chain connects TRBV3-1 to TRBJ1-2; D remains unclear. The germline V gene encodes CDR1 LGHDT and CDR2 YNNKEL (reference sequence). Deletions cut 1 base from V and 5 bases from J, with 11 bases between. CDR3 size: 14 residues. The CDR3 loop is CASSQGLGRYGYTF. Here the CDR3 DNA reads TGTGCCAGCAGCCAAGGCTTAGGCCGGTATGGCTACACCTTC.

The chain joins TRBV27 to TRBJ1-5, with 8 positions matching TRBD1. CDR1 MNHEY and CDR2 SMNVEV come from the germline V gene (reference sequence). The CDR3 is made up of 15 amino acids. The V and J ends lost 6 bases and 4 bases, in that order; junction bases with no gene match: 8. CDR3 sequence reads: CASRGAGGRNQPQHF. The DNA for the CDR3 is TGTGCCAGCAGAGGAGCAGGGGGCAGGAATCAGCCCCAGCATTTT.

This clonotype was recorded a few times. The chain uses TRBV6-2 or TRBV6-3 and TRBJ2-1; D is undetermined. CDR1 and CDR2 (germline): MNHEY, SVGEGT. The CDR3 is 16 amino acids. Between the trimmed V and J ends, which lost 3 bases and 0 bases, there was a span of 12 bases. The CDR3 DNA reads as TGTGCCAGCAGTTATTCCGGCACGAGCTCCTACAATGAGCAGTTCTTC. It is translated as CASSYSGTSSYNEQFF.

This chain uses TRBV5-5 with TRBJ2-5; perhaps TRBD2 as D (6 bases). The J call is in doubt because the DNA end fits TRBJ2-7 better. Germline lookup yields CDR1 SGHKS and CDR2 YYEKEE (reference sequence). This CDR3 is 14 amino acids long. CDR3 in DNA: TGTGCCAGCAGCTTGGGACTAGTGAGTCTCGAGCAGTACTTC. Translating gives CASSLGLVSLEQYF.

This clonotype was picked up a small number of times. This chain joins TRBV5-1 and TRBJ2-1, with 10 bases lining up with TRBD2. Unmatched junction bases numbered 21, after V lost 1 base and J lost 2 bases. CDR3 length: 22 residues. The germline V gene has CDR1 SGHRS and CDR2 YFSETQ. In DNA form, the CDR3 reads TGCGCCAGCAGCTTGAGGTTCAGGGGGCAGGCCAGCGGGAGGGAGACCTACAATGAGCAGTTCTTC. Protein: CASSLRFRGQASGRETYNEQFF.

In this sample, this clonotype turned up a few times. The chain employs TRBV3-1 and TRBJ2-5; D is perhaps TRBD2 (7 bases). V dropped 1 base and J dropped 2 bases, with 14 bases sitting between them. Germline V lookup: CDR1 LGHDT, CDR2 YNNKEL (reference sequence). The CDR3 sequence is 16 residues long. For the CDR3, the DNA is TGTGCCAGCAGCCAAGGAGGTGCGGGGGCGCAAGAGACCCAGTACTTC. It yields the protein CASSQGGAGAQETQYF.

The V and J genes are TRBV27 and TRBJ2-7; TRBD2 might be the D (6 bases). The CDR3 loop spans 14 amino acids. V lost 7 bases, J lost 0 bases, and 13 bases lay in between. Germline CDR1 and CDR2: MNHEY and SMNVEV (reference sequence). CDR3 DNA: TGTGCCAGCAACGGACTAATTTTCTCCTACGAGCAGTACTTC. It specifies CASNGLIFSYEQYF.

The CDR3 DNA sequence: TGTGCCAGTTCGTCGAGCGGGGGGTCTTACAATGAGCAGTACTTC. Its protein product is CASSSSGGSYNEQYF. The chain employs TRBV12-3 or TRBV12-4 and TRBJ2-1, with 9 nucleotides matching TRBD2. The tail of the sequence fits TRBJ2-7 better, so the J call may be wrong. The length of the CDR3 is 15 residues.

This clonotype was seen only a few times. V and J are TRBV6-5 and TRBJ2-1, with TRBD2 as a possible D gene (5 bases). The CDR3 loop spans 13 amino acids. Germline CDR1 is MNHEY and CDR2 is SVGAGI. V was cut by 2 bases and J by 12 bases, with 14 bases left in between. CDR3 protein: CASSYQRESGQFF. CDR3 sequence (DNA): TGTGCCAGCAGTTACCAGAGGGAGTCCGGGCAGTTCTTC.